Detailed here is one T cell receptor (beta chain). The antigen is not known. Mismatch with germline at one junction end may stem from a read error. The data were taken from a study of blood T cells in healthy people across ages. The CDR3 contains 13 residues. The germline V gene has CDR1 SQVTM and CDR2 ANQGSEA. Study-level points and caveats: Higher diversity and more naive CD4+ cells were features of long-lived donors, compared to aged donors. Shifts in expanded clonotypes may have been confounded by donor CMV status, which was unknown.

For the second PCR, which ran for about 6 to 12 cycles, a sample-barcoded 5' primer and a J-beta primer mix were used. TCRdb recomputed calls from the 5' RACE reads with MiXCR, one row per CDR3 protein. The top ten clones hold around 11% of a sample with fewer than 2,000,000 distinct CDR3 sequences, roughly 32% of them seen once. Those donating, healthy Caucasian individuals from Russia, were aged about 6 to 100. Extraction yielded at least 6 micrograms of total RNA per sample. The V gene is TRBV29-1, the J gene TRBJ2-2; D possibly matches TRBD1 or TRBD2 (5 bases each). Sequencing was carried out using blood. The source of this sequence is a woman in her twenties or thirties in good health. The chain's CDR3 is CSVEIRRDGEPFF. The CDR3 nucleotides read TGCAGCGTTGAGATCCGACGGGACGGGGAGCCGTTTTTT.